The T cell receptor (beta chain) under discussion was sequenced for a study of cytomegalovirus exposure and HLA in healthy donors (dated by TCRdb to 2016 to 2017). With regard to the full study: According to an earlier analysis of 550 to 750 of the donors, 150 million to 200 million T cells yielded roughly 110 million unique TCR beta sequences and about 300 Gb of sequence data. Around 320 gigabases of sequencing data and tens of millions of unique TCR sequences were included in an early release covering roughly 600 HLA-typed donors. The genetic ancestry cluster associated with self-reported Caucasian donors included 65% to 90% of the roughly 380 genotyped donors. The study aimed to test whether signatures of past pathogen exposure could be identified by cataloging public T cell receptors. The T cell repertoires of 700 or so subjects were profiled by immunosequencing and related to cytomegalovirus serostatus. Along with the roughly 670-subject first cohort, a separate validation cohort of approximately 110 different subjects was used. The study combined high-throughput TCR immunosequencing, statistical association of individual TCRs with disease status, and machine learning to predict cytomegalovirus infection status. To study patterns of TCR occurrence, a later analysis re-analyzed previously published TCR beta repertoires from 666 donors and added high-resolution HLA genotyping. In the later analysis, no new phenotypic data were used to find candidate immune exposures; instead, reliance was placed on TCR beta sequences and their occurrence across donors. In an earlier analysis of 550 to 700 of the donors, high-throughput TCR beta sequencing was used to judge whether each TCR beta V gene segment behaved as functional or pseudogenic. Donor age, sex, ethnicity and CMV serostatus were compiled alongside the repertoire data. Genome-wide SNP genotypes for about 65% of the roughly 670 donors were used in a later genetic analysis, which treated that subset as a discovery cohort. Every discovery cohort repertoire had been produced on one sequencing platform. HLA typing included class I and class II loci at four-digit resolution. Typing coverage differed by locus: A, B, C, DRB1 and DQB1 were typed in roughly 620-630 donors, DQA1 in 522, DPA1 in around 580, and DPB1 in 450 to 490. Four to six DR-DQ haplotypes were handled as single units for association and clustering, since linkage in the cohort was strong. Across approximately 400 genotyped donors of the cohort, an average of about 220,000 unique TCR beta nucleotide sequences per donor were sequenced, and 15% to 20% of those sequences were non-productive. The paper's findings and limits, for the study overall: In an earlier analysis of approximately 590 of the donors, most TCR beta V segments were observed in productive rearrangements about 87% or about 30% of the time, broadly matching IMGT annotations. The cohort was sequenced for TCR beta chains only, and without alpha or paired-chain data the features that could be detected were limited. Specific HLA alleles were associated with 15,000 to 20,000 TCR beta sequences at a false discovery rate of 0.05 in a later analysis. According to a later genetic analysis, donors in an Asian-associated ancestry cluster had fewer N-insertions in productive TCRs than the approximately 650-donor mean. A cluster of highly shared sequence variants was judged likely to represent a technical artifact of the sequencing pipeline. Because the 87-base-pair reads could not distinguish some IMGT-functional V segments, including TRBV6-2 and TRBV6-3, those segments were excluded. Sequencing depth was assumed to be roughly uniform across donors in the presence/absence analyses, though that assumption may not hold. A further reported finding was that TCR beta sequences accurately predicted the HLA-A and HLA-B alleles for most subjects in the first cohort. A later analysis found that TCR association rates varied across HLA loci, with DRB1 alleles showing the most associated TCRs and HLA-C alleles the fewest. In a later analysis, HLA-associated TCR beta chains showed more clonal expansion and lower generation probabilities than non-associated chains that were equally common. Because HLA typing was missing for some donors at each locus, association tests included only the typed subset. Because counts were too low, some 17 rarely observed V segments, including chromosome 9 orphons, were excluded from the earlier analysis of 587 of the donors. In a later analysis, several top co-occurrence clusters were reported to appear linked to parvovirus B19, influenza, CMV and Epstein-Barr virus. Most TCR sequences were observed very rarely across donors, whereas some public TCRs were present in many individuals. The only immune exposure information available for the cohort was CMV serostatus. Most CMV-associated TCR beta chains appeared to be HLA-restricted in a later analysis, and the HLA associations seemed to be driven largely by CMV exposure. Correlated functional status among segregating V segments might reflect linkage disequilibrium, but an unknown experimental factor could not be ruled out. Three of the identified cytomegalovirus-associated TCR beta chains were confirmed in vitro to be specific for cytomegalovirus antigens. When HLA alleles, especially DR and DQ, strongly co-occurred, attributing TCR associations to individual alleles was difficult. A later genetic analysis associated a missense DCLRE1C variant with V-gene and J-gene trimming of TCR beta chains, and an independent cohort replicated the association. It was suggested by the authors that the approach could potentially be generalized to other disease states and immunological phenotypes. The study listed approximately 150 TCR beta chains as associated with cytomegalovirus. The classifier was reported to diagnose cytomegalovirus status with high specificity and sensitivity in both the original and validation cohorts.

The cohort was made up of 650 to 700 healthy bone marrow donors. At the time of sampling, every cohort member was nominally healthy, though immune exposures that went unrecorded were likely present. The donor was CMV seronegative and was included in the group of under 450 seronegative cohort members. A peripheral blood sample was collected from each donor, and TCR beta sequencing was performed on peripheral blood mononuclear cells. The Qiagen DNeasy Blood Extraction Kit was used to extract genomic DNA from the blood cell samples. In the case of this clone: Its cognate antigen has yet to be identified. It has no much larger one-base neighbor in the sample; base qualities were not kept.

V loses 5 bases of germline sequence and J loses 3 bases, and the interval between the two ends is 17 bases. From the cysteine up to the phenylalanine, the CDR3 has a length of 15 residues. Only CDR3 DNA remains: 45 bases, in frame from the first base. Reading the germline V gene gives CDR1 SGHTA and CDR2 FQGNSA. Libraries were constructed by the immunoSEQ multiplex PCR assay. For the multiplex PCR, a mixture combining 60 forward primers for TCR Vbeta segments and 13 reverse primers for TCR Jbeta segments was used. The CDR3 region of rearranged TCR beta genes was amplified from genomic DNA with a multiplex PCR assay. Amplified TCR beta libraries were sequenced as 87-base-pair reads on the Illumina HiSeq System. As for how the authors treated the data: A later analysis counted some 74 million unique TCR beta chains across the 670 or so repertoires, and around 12 million of these chains were shared by at least two donors. Raw reads were error-corrected and collapsed into unique sequences with a nearest-neighbor algorithm that merged closely related sequences to remove PCR and sequencing errors. Alignment of CDR3 sequences to IMGT reference sequences was used to assign V, D and J gene segments. For a sequence to be retained, a match of at least six nucleotides to both a V gene segment and a J gene segment was required. A rearrangement was called productive if the CDR3 had no stop codons and remained in frame with V and J, and every other rearrangement was called non-productive. Following IMGT convention, CDR3 was defined as the stretch from the second conserved V-encoded cysteine to the conserved J-encoded phenylalanine. The earlier analysis of around 640 of the donors excluded sequences that lacked an unambiguous match to a single V gene segment. In an earlier analysis of approximately 590 of the donors, V segments were called functional above 56.7% productive rearrangements and were called segregating when the between-donor standard deviation exceeded 5%. To diagnose cytomegalovirus status from the catalog of TCR beta chain sequences, a statistical classification framework was built. In a later analysis, TCR nucleotide sequences were compared against IMGT/GENE-DB human TR gene sequences so that V and J genes could be assigned. The TCRdist pipeline was used in a later analysis to assign CDR3 sequences and most-parsimonious VDJ recombination scenarios. A later analysis defined each TCR beta chain by its CDR3 amino acid sequence plus V-gene family, and excluded reads lacking a unique V-gene family. To address suspected cross-contamination and a sequencing artifact, a later analysis removed a few hundred highly shared, low-generation-probability nucleotide sequences. A later analysis calculated a clonal expansion index for each public chain from normalized within-repertoire ranks of inferred template counts. In a later analysis, generation probabilities were computed with a VDJ recombination model fitted to out-of-frame rearrangements, and the resulting probabilities were checked against IGoR. A later analysis scored TCR-TCR, TCR-HLA and TCR-CMV co-occurrence with hypergeometric tests, applying a repertoire-size bias correction to TCR pairs. A later analysis estimated false discovery rates by permuting HLA or CMV assignments 20 times. In a later analysis, co-occurring TCRs were grouped with DBSCAN, and TCRdist sequence similarity was added when clustering was performed within HLA-allele-positive subsets. Repertoires with fewer than 30,000 or more than 120,000 public chains were left out of co-occurrence clustering, as were about 5 repertoires with anomalous nucleotide sharing. Here the immuneACCESS table is served through TCRdb, limited to in-frame sequences with V and J called. Missing clones are a known gap in these copies; in checked studies unresolved V genes cover under half, and the rest lacks a known reason. The DNA was the basis for D and trimming; V, J and clone size are from that table. The sample includes some 180,000 clones, with around three quarters observed a single time. Of the sample, around 1.9% falls within the top ten clones.

Rearrangement joined TRBV7-2 to TRBJ2-7, with TRBD2 perhaps the D gene, on 6 matching bases. The clonotype was recovered from a man aged 25-45 years in good health and CMV-seronegative. The sample taken for sequencing was PBMCs. The CDR3 region has the sequence CASSQGGTSSYEQYF. The DNA is as follows: TGTGCCAGCAGCCAGGGCGGCACTAGCAGCTACGAGCAGTACTTC.